The present TCR beta chain was sequenced within a study of spatial heterogeneity in lung cancer (dated by TCRdb to between 2018 and 2021). Turning to the overall study: More beta-chain than alpha-chain transcripts were consistently detected, likely reflecting higher beta-chain transcript abundance. At surgery, both alpha and beta chains were TCR-sequenced in fewer than 250 tumor regions, about 64 matched nontumor lung samples and a few dozen PBMC samples. In the raw uncorrected reads, each unique combination of TCR and UMI appeared more than ten times on average. In tumor regions, TCR transcript counts showed a strong correlation with a T cell transcriptional module score from matched bulk RNA-seq. TCR alpha and beta repertoires were quantitatively compared across multiple tumor regions, matched nontumor lung and blood in non-small cell lung cancer. The study linked features of the TCR repertoire to counts of nonsynonymous mutations, which were determined by whole-exome sequencing of tumor tissue. The paper's findings and limits, for the study overall: A correlation was observed between the number of expanded intratumoral alpha and beta TCRs and the tumor nonsynonymous mutation count. Confirming at a functional level the hypothesis that regional TCRs recognize regional mutations was considered to require additional single-cell paired TCR alpha and beta sequencing. Counts of ubiquitous and regional expanded TCRs correlated with counts of ubiquitous and regional nonsynonymous mutations, respectively. TCR-seq coverage of tumor T cells was estimated to be only about 6.7% for alpha chains and roughly 14% for beta chains.

This sample's time point label indicates: sample taken at primary tumor resection. Samples were obtained from approximately 72 patients with early-stage, untreated non-small cell lung cancer from the lung TRACERx cohort. Without any cell sorting, TCR sequencing was performed on whole RNA extracted either from tumor and nontumor lung tissue or from cryopreserved PBMC samples. Only patients for whom sufficient RNA was available from at least two tumor regions were selected for TCR sequencing. Before selection, tumor and adjacent nontumor lung specimens were reviewed by a lung pathologist. Library generation was performed with 5' RACE. These reads were obtained on a NextSeq 500. The TCR library protocol attached a unique molecular identifier to each TCR cDNA molecule to allow correction of PCR and sequencing errors. The authors' analysis ran thus. Decombinator tools were used for TCR identification, UMI-based error correction and CDR3 extraction. Expanded TCRs were defined as those above a frequency of 2 per 1,000, corresponding to the top 1% of the tumor frequency distribution. Expanded tumor TCRs statistically deemed absent (corrected P<0.05) from at least one tumor region were classed as regional, and all other expanded tumor TCRs were classed as ubiquitous. Each repertoire was subsampled 100 times to 5,000 TCRs, after which Renyi diversity was computed with the R vegan package. CDR3 similarity networks were built from amino acid triplet string-kernel similarity, with CDR3s being connected when pairwise similarity was above 0.82. TCRdb reprocessing: public reads trimmed at Q25 with fastp, clones called with MiXCR, in-frame beta chains kept. Each CDR3 protein gets just one entry, which takes the most common genes and DNA from the rows behind it. The authors' filters were not applied to this entry. Present in this sample are a few thousand distinct CDR3 sequences, about an eighth of which were seen just once. Roughly 28% of the sample is held by the ten biggest clonotypes.

This clonotype has ten or more counts. What this receptor recognizes is not known. No qualities accompany the bases; no much larger clone lies one base away. The CDR3 has 13 amino acids, counting the end cysteine and phenylalanine. The retained sequence is limited to the CDR3, 39 bases, with the frame set at the first base. V is clipped by 5 bases and J by 5 bases, and the sequence between their germline boundaries is 12 bases long. From a lookup of the germline V gene, CDR1 and CDR2 are SGHTA and FQGNSA. The chain is assembled from TRBV7-2 and TRBJ2-5, with the D gene call left open. The specimen comprised lung tumor tissue, sampled at surgery. The clonotype originates from a male donor with early-stage non-small cell lung cancer. This receptor has the CDR3 CASSPLFRETQYF. The DNA sequence is TGTGCCAGCAGCCCTTTATTCCGGGAGACCCAGTACTTC.